This T cell receptor beta chain emerged from a study of blood T cell repertoires in COVID-19. As for the study in general: The United States, Italy and Spain provided the acute and convalescent COVID-19 samples. In each case, the material was cDNA or gDNA derived from T cells, B-cell-depleted T cells, or PBMCs.

Assay: immunoSEQ multiplex PCR; the TCRdb copy retains only in-frame clones and omits some. This table has about 89,000 clones, approximately 84% appearing once. The CDR3 is 13 residues long. Germline V gene sequence: CDR1 SGHTS, CDR2 YDEGEE. V was shortened by 0 bases and J by 5 bases, with 6 bases between the two germline ends. The TCR comes from a woman of 80 years or more with acute or convalescent COVID-19. The sequenced sample consisted of peripheral blood. The genes are TRBV5-8 and TRBJ1-5, with D tentatively TRBD1 (5 bases). CDR3: CASSLVRDQPQHF. The CDR3 nucleotides read TGTGCCAGCAGCTTGGTCAGGGATCAGCCCCAGCATTTT.